One and the same sample provided the 29 T cell receptor beta chains below, sequenced in a study of T-cell memory formation after mild COVID-19. TCRdb re-analysed the 5' RACE reads in MiXCR, keeping a single row per CDR3 protein. Here the sample spans fewer than 650,000 distinct CDR3 sequences, roughly 20% being singletons. The sequenced sample consisted of PBMCs or a T cell subset sorted from them (not recorded which). Receptor source: an adult woman who had mild COVID-19 (a few samples of this study predate the infection). Cell type and time point are not known.

This chain connects TRBV7-2 to TRBJ1-2; 7 nucleotides line up with TRBD1. CDR1 is SGHTA, CDR2 FQGNSA, per germline. This CDR3 region has 15 residues. Trimming removed 5 bases from V and 8 bases from J; junction bases left unmatched: 14. The CDR3 loop reads CASSLTRDSPAGYTF. CDR3 coding DNA: TGTGCCAGCAGCCTCACGAGGGACAGCCCCGCCGGCTACACCTTC.

This clonotype was found a few times. The chain combines TRBV12-3 or TRBV12-4 with TRBJ2-2; TRBD2 matches 14 bases. The CDR3 has 18 residues. V lost 5 bases to trimming and J lost 3 bases; unmatched junction nucleotides: 8. The CDR3, as DNA: TGTGCCAGCAGTCCCCGACTAGCGGGGGGGCGGGACACCGGGGAGCTGTTTTTT. This encodes CASSPRLAGGRDTGELFF.

This clonotype was detected only a few times. This chain uses TRBV11-3 with TRBJ2-2, with D possibly called TRBD1 or TRBD2 (5 bases each). This CDR3 contains 15 residues. Germline V lookup: CDR1 SGHNT, CDR2 YENEEA. V lost 5 bases and J 2 bases, leaving 12 bases between the germline ends. The CDR3 DNA follows: TGTGCCAGCAGCCCCCGGGACGGAAACACCGGGGAGCTGTTTTTT. Amino acids: CASSPRDGNTGELFF.

This chain joins TRBV12-3 or TRBV12-4 and TRBJ2-1; TRBD2 agrees at 12 bases. This CDR3 spans 17 amino acids. V was pared by 2 bases and J by 0 bases, with 2 bases of the junction left unmatched. The CDR3: CASSLPSGRGSYNEQFF. The CDR3 DNA sequence: TGTGCCAGCAGTTTACCTAGCGGGAGGGGCTCCTACAATGAGCAGTTCTTC.

This clonotype has a count of ten or more. The V gene is TRBV7-3, the J gene TRBJ2-3; TRBD2 agrees at 13 bases. Per germline, CDR1 SGHTA and CDR2 FQGTGA. This CDR3 comprises 17 residues. V shed 4 bases and J 2 bases; nucleotides not matched to a gene: 6. The CDR3 sequence: CASSSRLAGGPTDTQYF. The CDR3 DNA follows: TGTGCCAGCAGCTCACGACTAGCGGGAGGCCCCACAGATACGCAGTATTTT.

This clonotype has just a few counts. V usage is TRBV19 and J usage is TRBJ1-2; 9 bases fit TRBD1. The length of the CDR3 is 16 residues. Per the germline V gene, CDR1 is LNHDA and CDR2 is SQIVND (reference sequence). Trimming cost V 4 bases and J 3 bases; bases outside gene matches: 9. The DNA of the CDR3 is TGTGCCAGTAGTAACCCGGGACAGGGCCTGTACTATGGCTACACCTTC. It specifies CASSNPGQGLYYGYTF.

V and J are TRBV7-9 and TRBJ1-2; D remains ambiguous. The CDR3 runs to 18 residues. Germline V CDR1 and CDR2: SEHNR, FQNEAQ (reference sequence). Trimming pared 5 bases from V and 0 bases from J, leaving 22 bases between. The CDR3: CASSPTSLHGLANYGYTF. The CDR3 DNA is TGTGCCAGCAGCCCAACCAGCCTCCACGGGTTAGCTAACTATGGCTACACCTTC. Based on the CDR3 plus reference TRBV7-9 and TRBJ1-2, the full variable domain is DTGVSQNPRHKITKRGQNVTFRCDPISEHNRLYWYRQTLGQGPEFLTYFQNEAQLEKSRLLSDRFSAERPKGSFSTLEIQRTEQGDSAMYLCASSPTSLHGLANYGYTFGSGTRLTVV.

This clonotype has just a few counts. The chain carries TRBV6-5 and TRBJ2-5; TRBD1 matches 10 bases. Germline V CDR1 and CDR2: MNHEY, SVGAGI. The CDR3 contains 16 residues. Germline trimming cut 5 bases from V and 4 bases from J; bases unmatched to any gene: 10. The CDR3 DNA reads TGTGCCAGCAGTGAAAGACAGGGGGCGAGAGGAGAGACCCAGTACTTC. Residues: CASSERQGARGETQYF.

The chain employs TRBV6-1 and TRBJ2-3; D remains unclear. V lost 8 bases and J lost 4, with 4 bases in between. Germline V CDR1 and CDR2: MNHNS, SASEGT. The length of the CDR3 is 10 residues. For the CDR3, the DNA is TGTGCCAGCGGGGCAGATACGCAGTATTTT. Amino acid sequence: CASGADTQYF.

The chain employs TRBV14 and TRBJ1-2, with 7 bases aligning to TRBD1. The J segment lost 6 bases and the V segment lost 4 bases, leaving 5 bases of the junction unmatched. CDR1 and CDR2 (germline): SGHDN, FVKESK. The CDR3 is 13 residues long. The CDR3 reads CASSPRQGHGYTF. The CDR3 region has the DNA TGTGCCAGCAGCCCAAGACAGGGACATGGCTACACCTTC.

This clonotype was observed a few times. This rearrangement joins TRBV6-5 to TRBJ2-1; TRBD1 aligns across 7 bases. V trimming: 5 bases; J trimming: 6 bases; junction bases outside the gene matches: 10. There are 15 residues in the CDR3. The germline V gene encodes CDR1 MNHEY and CDR2 SVGAGI. CDR3 in amino acids: CASSPQGQGVNEQFF. CDR3 nucleotides: TGTGCCAGCAGTCCCCAGGGTCAGGGGGTCAATGAGCAGTTCTTC.

This clonotype has at least ten counts. The V and J genes are TRBV6-2 or TRBV6-3 and TRBJ2-3; 8 positions agree with TRBD2. CDR1 is MNHEY, CDR2 SVGEGT, per germline. The trim removed 0 bases at V and 6 bases at J, leaving 14 bases unmatched. This CDR3 contains 18 residues. This CDR3 is CASSYSRISGTIDDTQYF. The CDR3 DNA is TGTGCCAGCAGTTACTCTCGCATTAGCGGGACGATTGATGATACGCAGTATTTT.

The V gene is TRBV7-9, the J gene TRBJ1-1; D call uncertain. V lost 8 bases to trimming and J lost 7 bases, with 11 bases between them. The germline V gene has CDR1 SEHNR and CDR2 FQNEAQ (reference sequence). The CDR3 covers 11 residues. CDR3 coding DNA: TGTGCCAGCTTTACAGCCAGTGAAGCTTTCTTT. This translates into CASFTASEAFF.

V gene TRBV20-1 combines with J gene TRBJ1-1; a weak D match, TRBD1 (5 bases). Germline lookup yields CDR1 DFQATT and CDR2 SNEGSKA (reference sequence). V dropped 4 bases and J dropped 6 bases, with 27 bases sitting between them. CDR3 size: 17 residues. The CDR3 nucleotides are TGCAGTGCTATTAGCCCTTGGGACCTTTACTCAGCCGCTGAAGCTTTCTTT. It encodes CSAISPWDLYSAAEAFF.

The genes are TRBV2 and TRBJ2-7, with 9 bases identical to TRBD1. This CDR3 is 15 amino acids long. Unmatched junction bases numbered 8, after V lost 4 bases and J lost 4 bases. The V gene's germline CDR1 is SNHLY and CDR2 FYNNEI. The CDR3 nucleotides read TGTGCCAGCAGTGGGCCCGGGACAGGGAGGTACGAGCAGTACTTC. Translation gives CASSGPGTGRYEQYF.

This clonotype was detected a few times. The chain uses TRBV5-1 and TRBJ2-1; TRBD2 matches 8 bases. The ends lost 4 bases at V and 4 bases at J; junction bases unmatched: 10. Looked up from germline, CDR1 is SGHRS and CDR2 is YFSETQ. The CDR3 has 16 amino acids. The CDR3 DNA is TGCGCCAGCAGCGCACTGTCGGGGGGGGGTTACAATGAGCAGTTCTTC. Translated, it gives CASSALSGGGYNEQFF. The whole variable domain, remainder taken from reference TRBV5-1 and TRBJ2-1, is KAGVTQTPRYLIKTRGQQVTLSCSPISGHRSVSWYQQTPGQGLQFLFEYFSETQRNKGNFPGRFSGRQFSNSRSEMNVSTLELGDSALYLCASSALSGGGYNEQFFGPGTRLTVL.

The chain combines TRBV5-1 with TRBJ2-5, with TRBD2 identical over 13 bases. The V gene's germline CDR1 is SGHRS and CDR2 YFSETQ. V trimming: 3 bases; J trimming: 5 bases; junction bases outside the gene matches: 16. The CDR3 has 19 amino acids. CDR3 in amino acids: CASSSGLGTSGTSGETQYF. For the CDR3, the DNA is TGCGCCAGCAGCTCGGGGTTAGGGACTAGCGGGACCTCAGGCGAGACCCAGTACTTC.

V and J are TRBV5-1 and TRBJ1-4; TRBD1 agrees at 7 bases. The germline gives CDR1 SGHRS, CDR2 YFSETQ. V trimming: 3 bases; J trimming: 6 bases; junction bases outside the gene matches: 14. The CDR3 is 17 residues long. As DNA, the CDR3 is TGCGCCAGCAGCTCGAGGGTACCGGGACAGCCTTATGAAAAACTGTTTTTT. This translates into CASSSRVPGQPYEKLFF.

The rearrangement joins TRBV2 to TRBJ2-7, with D perhaps TRBD2 (7 bases). The CDR3 covers 17 residues. Germline lookup yields CDR1 SNHLY and CDR2 FYNNEI. V shed 0 bases and J shed 6 bases, with 21 bases lying between them. CDR3 DNA sequence: TGTGCCAGCAGTGAAGCGCTGGGGGGGGCCAACCCCGCCGAGCAGTACTTC. Encoded protein: CASSEALGGANPAEQYF.

This clonotype has more than one count but fewer than ten. The chain links TRBV27 to TRBJ2-7; TRBD2 matches 12 bases. V lost 5 bases, J lost 4 bases, and 9 bases stayed unmatched. CDR3 size: 16 residues. Looked up from germline, CDR1 is MNHEY and CDR2 is SMNVEV (reference sequence). CDR3 residues: CASSPLAGGLGYEQYF. The CDR3, as DNA: TGTGCCAGCAGTCCCCTAGCGGGAGGGCTGGGTTACGAGCAGTACTTC.

CDR3 protein: CASSFRGGAEGQFF. DNA of the CDR3: TGTGCCAGCAGCTTCCGCGGGGGGGCTGAGGGGCAGTTCTTC. This chain connects TRBV5-4 to TRBJ2-1; 9 bases are shared with TRBD2. The length of the CDR3 is 14 residues. V shed 2 bases and J 12 bases; nucleotides not matched to a gene: 9. Germline loops: CDR1 SGHNT, CDR2 YYREEE (reference sequence).

In its sample, this clonotype was seen a few times. The chain employs TRBV10-3 and TRBJ2-7; D not certain. Germline assignment: CDR1 ENHRY and CDR2 SYGVKD. V was trimmed by 0 bases and J by 0 bases, leaving 12 bases between them. The length of the CDR3 is 16 residues. The DNA for the CDR3 is TGTGCCATCAGTGAGTCGGGTGCATCTGGCTCCTACGAGCAGTACTTC. As protein: CAISESGASGSYEQYF.

V and J are TRBV12-3 or TRBV12-4 and TRBJ2-7, with a possible D match to TRBD2 (6 bases). The V end lost 4 bases, the J end lost 4 bases, and 17 bases lay between the germline ends. The CDR3 has 15 amino acids. CDR3 bases: TGTGCCAGCAGTTCCACGGCGGAGGGTAGGTACGAGCAGTACTTC. Its protein is CASSSTAEGRYEQYF.

CDR3 sequence: CASSSGQGRTDTQYF. The CDR3 nucleotides are TGTGCCAGCAGCTCCGGACAGGGAAGAACAGATACGCAGTATTTT. V usage is TRBV11-2 and J usage is TRBJ2-3; TRBD1 aligns across 8 bases. This CDR3 has 15 residues. Trimming removed 4 bases from V and 3 bases from J; junction bases left unmatched: 6. Germline CDR1 and CDR2: SGHAT and FQNNGV.

J is TRBJ1-2 and V is TRBV5-1; the D gene is possibly TRBD1 (6 bases). Per germline, CDR1 SGHRS and CDR2 YFSETQ. The V end was cut by 4 bases, the J end by 3 bases, with 13 bases between. This CDR3 has 14 amino acids. Here the CDR3 reads CASSAPDRYYGYTF. The CDR3 nucleotides are TGCGCCAGCAGCGCCCCGGACAGATACTATGGCTACACCTTC.

This chain links TRBV11-2 with TRBJ1-1, with D perhaps TRBD1 (5 bases). Germline values: CDR1 SGHAT, CDR2 FQNNGV. Between the trimmed V and J ends, which lost 5 bases and 4 bases, there was a span of 14 bases. The CDR3 totals 14 residues. The CDR3 sequence is CASSPSGAGTEAFF. The CDR3 DNA reads TGTGCCAGCAGCCCGTCCGGGGCGGGCACTGAAGCTTTCTTT.

V usage is TRBV30 and J usage is TRBJ2-7; D remains unclear. Trimming removed 2 bases from V and 5 bases from J, with 10 bases in between. The CDR3 consists of 12 residues. Per germline, CDR1 GTSNPN and CDR2 SVGIG (reference sequence). CDR3 region: CAWSKWGNEQYF. The CDR3 DNA reads TGTGCCTGGAGTAAGTGGGGAAACGAGCAGTACTTC.

This clonotype was detected once. The rearrangement uses TRBV9 and TRBJ2-2; possible D gene TRBD1, 5 bases. Germline V gene data show CDR1 as SGDLS and CDR2 as YYNGEE. V dropped 6 bases and J dropped 1 base, with 13 bases sitting between them. The length of the CDR3 is 15 residues. CDR3 loop: CASKRGHLNTGELFF. CDR3 nucleotide sequence: TGTGCCAGCAAGCGAGGACACTTGAACACCGGGGAGCTGTTTTTT.

V gene TRBV6-5 combines with J gene TRBJ2-1; TRBD2 might be the D (6 bases). The CDR3 covers 14 residues. The germline gives CDR1 MNHEY, CDR2 SVGAGI. Trimming cost V 6 bases and J 8 bases, with 17 bases left between them. The CDR3 DNA follows: TGTGCCAGCAGACCCGGGACTCCCGCCCATGAGCAGTTCTTC. Protein sequence: CASRPGTPAHEQFF.